This T cell receptor (beta chain) was retrieved from a study of Ad26.COV2.S vaccination and SARS-CoV-2 variants. Study results and limitations: An underestimation of total T cell responses may have resulted from the TCR breadth and depth analyses. For non-spike TCRs, breadth in vaccine recipients resembled that in placebo recipients.

This table comes from immunoSEQ multiplex PCR, and its TCRdb copy is limited to in-frame clones, with some not included. The sample has 350,000 to 400,000 clones; about 88% are singletons. Remarks on this clone: What it recognizes is unknown.

There are 14 residues in the CDR3. With V trimmed by 7 bases and J by 6 bases, 10 bases remained unmatched. Per the germline V gene, CDR1 is MNHEY and CDR2 is SVGAGI. Treatment here: about 20 received Ad26.COV2.S at low or high dose, single or two shots; 5 received placebo; per-sample allocation not given. Day 63 following the first vaccine or placebo injection was when the samples were taken. The vaccine antigen was prefusion-stabilized Wuhan SARS-CoV-2 spike. The source of this sequence is a person aged 18-65 years who received the Ad26.COV2.S COVID-19 vaccine or a placebo. Sequencing was performed on peripheral blood, taken in a trial of Ad26.COV2.S vaccine versus placebo. The J gene is TRBJ1-2, the V gene TRBV6-5, with TRBD1 matching 8 bases. The CDR3 protein is CASIIDRGRNGYTF. The CDR3 nucleotides are TGTGCCAGCATTATCGACAGGGGACGCAATGGCTACACCTTC.